A single sample gave rise to the 24 T cell receptor beta chains below, sequenced in a study of T cell responses to AZD1222 COVID-19 vaccine. Here immunoSEQ multiplex PCR was the method, and the copy in TCRdb shows in-frame clones only, minus some. The data contain some 130,000 clones, more than 80% of them singletons. The specimen was peripheral blood, collected on day 0 of AZD1222 vaccination. The receptors here all came from an adult in good health.

The V gene is TRBV6-1, the J gene TRBJ1-6; 7 bases are a match to TRBD1. This CDR3 has 20 residues. Losses at the gene ends were 2 bases for V and 0 bases for J; bases not matched to a gene: 13. The germline CDR1 and CDR2 sequences are MNHNS and SASEGT. The CDR3: CASSESWSAGGSSYNSPLHF. CDR3 nucleotides: TGTGCCAGCAGTGAAAGCTGGTCGGCAGGGGGGTCCTCCTATAATTCACCCCTCCACTTT.

The rearrangement links TRBV20-1 to TRBJ2-5, with unresolved D. This CDR3 spans 11 amino acids. Germline lookup yields CDR1 DFQATT and CDR2 SNEGSKA (reference sequence). Deletions cut 1 base from V and 5 bases from J, with 5 bases between. The CDR3 here is CSARVLETQYF. The DNA of the CDR3 is TGCAGTGCTAGAGTCCTTGAGACCCAGTACTTC.

The rearrangement joins TRBV5-1 to TRBJ2-7; D perhaps matches TRBD2 (5 bases). Trimming stripped 0 bases from V and 9 bases from J, with 28 bases between. The CDR3 covers 18 residues. CDR1 and CDR2 (germline): SGHRS, YFSETQ. CDR3 sequence: CASSLDRFGTREHPGQYF. CDR3 DNA: TGCGCCAGCAGCTTGGACAGATTTGGCACCCGGGAACACCCTGGGCAGTACTTC.

The chain has TRBV7-3 and TRBJ2-5, with 7 bases that match TRBD2. The CDR3 is 13 amino acids. Germline loops: CDR1 SGHTA, CDR2 FQGTGA. V lost 3 bases and J lost 5; bases outside the gene matches: 3. As DNA, the CDR3 is TGTGCCAGCAGCTTGGGGGGGTCGGAGACCCAGTACTTC. Amino acids: CASSLGGSETQYF.

This chain links TRBV25-1 with TRBJ1-2, with D possibly matching TRBD1 (5 bases). The germline CDR1 and CDR2 sequences are MGHDK and SYGVNS. The CDR3 is 14 amino acids. Trimming left V 8 bases short and J 6 bases short, with 19 bases between. The CDR3 nucleotides are TGTGCCAGCCTCACCCTGGGGGAGAGGAATGGCTACACCTTC. This sequence encodes CASLTLGERNGYTF.

The V call is TRBV18, the J call TRBJ1-1, with no clear D. CDR3 length: 15 amino acids. Germline values: CDR1 KGHSH, CDR2 LQKENI. V was trimmed by 0 bases and J by 4 bases, leaving 12 bases between them. The CDR3 loop reads CASSPPHRDGTEAFF. CDR3 DNA: TGTGCCAGCTCACCACCCCATCGGGATGGCACTGAAGCTTTCTTT. The entire variable domain, with the rest obtained from reference TRBV18 and TRBJ1-1, is as follows: NAGVMQNPRHLVRRRGQEARLRCSPMKGHSHVYWYRQLPEEGLKFMVYLQKENIIDESGMPKERFSAEFPKEGPSILRIQQVVRGDSAAYFCASSPPHRDGTEAFFGQGTRLTVV.

The rearrangement links TRBV6-5 to TRBJ1-4; TRBD1 is a possible D gene (5 bases). V dropped 6 bases and J dropped 4 bases, with 12 bases sitting between them. The CDR3 extends over 14 amino acids. Germline values: CDR1 MNHEY, CDR2 SVGAGI. The CDR3 nucleotides are TGTGCCAGCAGCCAGACAGTTATTAATGAAAAACTGTTTTTT. This sequence encodes CASSQTVINEKLFF.

V gene TRBV28 combines with J gene TRBJ1-2, with no clear D. This CDR3 has 13 amino acids. Germline CDR1 reads MDHEN; CDR2 reads SYDVKM. The V end lost 1 base, the J end lost 6 bases, and 9 bases lay between the germline ends. CDR3 DNA sequence: TGTGCCAGCAGTTTATCCTTGGGTAATGGCTACACCTTC. It encodes CASSLSLGNGYTF.

Here the CDR3 reads CASSGGTSNTGELFF. CDR3 DNA: TGCGCCAGCAGCGGTGGGACATCCAACACCGGGGAGCTGTTTTTT. This chain joins TRBV5-1 and TRBJ2-2, with D perhaps TRBD1 (6 bases). This CDR3 is 15 amino acids long. The germline V and J ends were trimmed by 4 bases and 2 bases, with 12 bases remaining between them. Germline CDR1 SGHRS, CDR2 YFSETQ.

V and J are TRBV28 and TRBJ2-1; TRBD2 might be the D (6 bases). The CDR3 spans 16 residues. Trimming pared 2 bases from V and 3 bases from J, leaving 14 bases between. Germline lookup yields CDR1 MDHEN and CDR2 SYDVKM. The CDR3 DNA reads as TGTGCCAGCAGTTTAATCCGACAGACTAGCTACAATGAGCAGTTCTTC. Translated, it gives CASSLIRQTSYNEQFF.

V usage is TRBV5-6 and J usage is TRBJ1-3, with a possible D match to TRBD1 (5 bases). Trimming removed 0 bases at V and 0 bases at J, with 16 bases between. Germline V lookup: CDR1 SGHDT, CDR2 YYEEEE. CDR3 size: 18 residues. The CDR3 loop reads CASSLDRKGASSGNTIYF. CDR3 DNA sequence: TGTGCCAGCAGCTTGGATCGTAAAGGGGCCTCCTCTGGAAACACCATATATTTT.

J is TRBJ1-1 and V is TRBV4-2; tentatively, D is TRBD1 (6 bases). CDR1 LGHNA and CDR2 YNFKEQ come from the germline V gene. The CDR3 contains 18 residues. V dropped 4 bases and J dropped 1 base, with 22 bases sitting between them. Here the CDR3 reads CASSLGEGGPRGNTEAFF. In DNA, the CDR3 is TGTGCCAGCAGCCTAGGGGAGGGGGGGCCCCGTGGGAACACTGAAGCTTTCTTT.

V is TRBV2 and J is TRBJ1-5; the D gene is possibly TRBD1 (6 bases). Germline V gene lookup returns CDR1 SNHLY and CDR2 FYNNEI. This CDR3 comprises 16 residues. Trimming removed 4 bases from V and 4 bases from J, with 17 bases in between. Here the CDR3 reads CASSALGRGGNQPQHF. CDR3 DNA sequence: TGTGCCAGCAGTGCATTGGGGCGAGGGGGTAATCAGCCCCAGCATTTT. Looking up the rest from reference TRBV2 and TRBJ1-5 gives the full variable domain: EPEVTQTPSHQVTQMGQEVILRCVPISNHLYFYWYRQILGQKVEFLVSFYNNEISEKSEIFDDQFSVERPDGSNFTLKIRSTKLEDSAMYFCASSALGRGGNQPQHFGDGTRLSIL.

The J gene is TRBJ2-5, the V gene TRBV29-1; D gene uncertain. The V end lost 1 base, the J end lost 5 bases, and 11 bases lay between the germline ends. The CDR3 has 13 amino acids. Germline loops: CDR1 SQVTM, CDR2 ANQGSEA. The CDR3 DNA follows: TGCAGCGTTGAAGTGATTATTGGGGAGACCCAGTACTTC. As protein: CSVEVIIGETQYF.

The chain is built from TRBV5-1 and TRBJ2-3; no reliable D call. In germline, CDR1 is SGHRS, CDR2 YFSETQ. The CDR3 covers 14 residues. The ends were cut back, 4 bases at V and 0 bases at J, with 9 bases in the middle. CDR3 in DNA: TGCGCCAGCAGCAGGGCTCCTAGCACAGATACGCAGTATTTT. Encoded protein: CASSRAPSTDTQYF.

The chain is built from TRBV19 and TRBJ1-1; D is ambiguous. This CDR3 has 14 residues. Germline CDR1 LNHDA, CDR2 SQIVND (reference sequence). Trimming took off 3 bases at V and 1 base at J, with 9 bases between the two ends. CDR3 loop: CASSIGSGNTEAFF. In DNA, the CDR3 is TGTGCCAGTAGTATTGGCTCAGGGAACACTGAAGCTTTCTTT.

This sequence joins TRBV10-3 and TRBJ1-1; D is ambiguous. The germline gives CDR1 ENHRY, CDR2 SYGVKD. The CDR3 consists of 14 residues. Between the trimmed V and J ends, which lost 0 bases and 5 bases, there was a span of 10 bases. DNA of the CDR3: TGTGCCATCAGTGAGTCGGGTGCGGGGACTGAAGCTTTCTTT. Encoded protein: CAISESGAGTEAFF.

The rearrangement joins TRBV11-1 to TRBJ1-3; D remains ambiguous. Trimming took off 0 bases at V and 3 bases at J, with 6 bases between the two ends. The CDR3 extends over 14 amino acids. Germline loops: CDR1 SGHAT, CDR2 FQDESV (reference sequence). CDR3: CASSLAGIGNTIYF. The CDR3 nucleotides read TGTGCCAGCAGCTTAGCCGGGATTGGAAACACCATATATTTT.

The gene calls are TRBV28 and TRBJ1-2, with 9 bases identical to TRBD1. Germline V gives CDR1 MDHEN, CDR2 SYDVKM. The CDR3 is 15 residues long. The trim removed 5 bases at V and 6 bases at J, leaving 10 bases unmatched. CDR3 protein: CASSLILGQGNGYTF. The CDR3 nucleotides are TGTGCCAGCAGTCTCATTTTGGGACAGGGAAATGGCTACACCTTC.

The chain joins TRBV11-2 to TRBJ1-5; D gene ambiguous. CDR1 and CDR2 (germline): SGHAT, FQNNGV. V was trimmed by 3 bases and J by 1 base, leaving 4 bases between them. The CDR3 sequence is 13 residues long. The CDR3 nucleotides are TGTGCCAGCAGCTTGGGGAGCAATCAGCCCCAGCATTTT. Translated, it gives CASSLGSNQPQHF.

V is TRBV2 and J is TRBJ2-1; D gene unclear. The germline V and J ends were trimmed by 3 bases and 8 bases, with 11 bases remaining between them. The CDR3 has 13 amino acids. CDR1 is SNHLY and CDR2 is FYNNEI in the germline V gene. Here the CDR3 DNA reads TGTGCCAGCAGTGATTTAGGTACGCATGAGCAGTTCTTC. Translated: CASSDLGTHEQFF. The full variable domain, completed using reference TRBV2 and TRBJ2-1, is EPEVTQTPSHQVTQMGQEVILRCVPISNHLYFYWYRQILGQKVEFLVSFYNNEISEKSEIFDDQFSVERPDGSNFTLKIRSTKLEDSAMYFCASSDLGTHEQFFGPGTRLTVL.

The genes are TRBV28 and TRBJ1-1; D possibly corresponds to TRBD1 (5 bases). The V end lost 3 bases, the J end lost 1 base, and 9 bases lay between the germline ends. CDR3 length equals 14 residues. The germline V gene has CDR1 MDHEN and CDR2 SYDVKM. CDR3 amino acids: CASSFGGKNTEAFF. For the CDR3, the DNA is TGTGCCAGCAGTTTCGGGGGAAAGAACACTGAAGCTTTCTTT.

The chain links TRBV19 to TRBJ1-1; a possible D gene is TRBD1 (6 bases). Trimming shortened V by 7 bases and J by 4 bases, and 22 bases separated the two germline ends. CDR1 is LNHDA, CDR2 SQIVND, per germline (reference sequence). The CDR3 spans 16 residues. The DNA for the CDR3 is TGTGCCAGTACCTTAGGGGGGGCTGAAGCCCCCACTGAAGCTTTCTTT. Its protein is CASTLGGAEAPTEAFF.

This chain uses TRBV5-1 with TRBJ2-5; D is perhaps TRBD2 (5 bases). CDR3 size: 16 residues. CDR1 is SGHRS, CDR2 YFSETQ, per germline. V was pared by 2 bases and J by 2 bases, with 16 bases between. As DNA, the CDR3 is TGCGCCAGCAGCTTCTTACTAGTCGGGGATCAAGAGACCCAGTACTTC. It translates to CASSFLLVGDQETQYF. Full variable domain (rest looked up from reference TRBV5-1 and TRBJ2-5): KAGVTQTPRYLIKTRGQQVTLSCSPISGHRSVSWYQQTPGQGLQFLFEYFSETQRNKGNFPGRFSGRQFSNSRSEMNVSTLELGDSALYLCASSFLLVGDQETQYFGPGTRLLVL.